The subject of this entry is one T cell receptor (beta chain). Sequenced by immunoSEQ multiplex PCR; TCRdb stores in-frame clones only, minus some. In the table there are nearly 200,000 clones, roughly 88% of which are singletons. V was clipped by 1 base and J by 2 bases; unmatched bases: 3. CDR3 length: 15 amino acids. Germline CDR1 and CDR2: GTSNPN and SVGIG (reference sequence). The data belong to a study of blood T cell repertoires in COVID-19. The gene calls are TRBV30 and TRBJ2-1, with 9 nucleotides matching TRBD2. This receptor was obtained from a woman aged 40 to 50 who had recovered from COVID-19. The sequenced material came from peripheral blood. The CDR3 sequence: CAWSGLAGTYNEQFF. CDR3 nucleotide sequence: TGTGCCTGGAGTGGGCTAGCGGGAACCTACAATGAGCAGTTCTTC. Filled out from reference TRBV30 and TRBJ2-1, the complete variable domain reads SQTIHQWPATLVQPVGSPLSLECTVEGTSNPNLYWYRQAAGRGLQLLFYSVGIGQISSEVPQNLSASRPQDRQFILSSKKLLLSDSGFYLCAWSGLAGTYNEQFFGPGTRLTVL.